This T cell receptor (beta chain) was documented in a study of identical twins. Study-level results: Low generation probability was overrepresented in out-of-frame alpha sequences shared by twins. With monozygotic twins, out-of-frame TCR alpha sharing exceeded what models estimated.

This clonotype was detected only a few times. Its antigen is unidentified. MiXCR, applied by TCRdb to the 5' RACE reads, yields one record per CDR3 protein. The profile shows some 710,000 distinct CDR3 sequences, roughly 6% of them singletons. Unmatched junction bases numbered 8, after V lost 3 bases and J lost 0 bases. Germline CDR1 and CDR2: SGHKS and YYEKEE (reference sequence). The CDR3 totals 16 residues. The chain carries TRBV5-5 and TRBJ2-5, with 7 bases lining up with TRBD2. This receptor was taken from a man aged 18 to 35 in good health. Sequenced: naive T cells sorted from blood. The CDR3 region has the DNA TGTGCCAGCAGCTCGCTACCCGGGACTAACCAAGAGACCCAGTACTTC. Its translation is CASSSLPGTNQETQYF.